A single sample gave rise to the 10 T cell receptor beta chains below, sequenced in a study of blood T cell repertoires in COVID-19. Measured with immunoSEQ multiplex PCR; TCRdb has only the in-frame clones, and not every one. The sample includes about 110,000 clones, about 80% of them seen just once. The sequencing input was peripheral blood. The origin of the receptors is a woman aged 70-85 years with acute or convalescent COVID-19.

This sequence joins TRBV29-1 and TRBJ2-1, with TRBD1 matching over 9 bases. Unmatched junction bases numbered 6, after V lost 6 bases and J lost 9 bases. The CDR3 has 12 residues. Germline V lookup: CDR1 SQVTM, CDR2 ANQGSEA. CDR3 in DNA: TGCAGCGTCGAACAGGGGGCTAGTGAGCAGTTCTTC. Its protein product is CSVEQGASEQFF.

The chain links TRBV5-4 to TRBJ2-3, with 9 bases fitting TRBD1. The trim removed 0 bases at V and 5 bases at J, leaving 4 bases unmatched. The CDR3 covers 15 residues. Germline lookup yields CDR1 SGHNT and CDR2 YYREEE (reference sequence). CDR3 DNA: TGTGCCAGCAGCTTGGAGGGACAGGGTATAGATACGCAGTATTTT. Encoded protein: CASSLEGQGIDTQYF.

The chain joins TRBV7-9 to TRBJ2-1; 8 positions agree with TRBD1. The germline CDR1 and CDR2 sequences are SEHNR and FQNEAQ (reference sequence). The trim removed 3 bases at V and 7 bases at J, leaving 5 bases unmatched. The CDR3 totals 14 residues. CDR3 residues: CASSFPDRGNEQFF. DNA of the CDR3: TGTGCCAGCAGCTTCCCTGACAGGGGAAATGAGCAGTTCTTC. Variable domain in full (rest from reference TRBV7-9 and TRBJ2-1): DTGVSQNPRHKITKRGQNVTFRCDPISEHNRLYWYRQTLGQGPEFLTYFQNEAQLEKSRLLSDRFSAERPKGSFSTLEIQRTEQGDSAMYLCASSFPDRGNEQFFGPGTRLTVL.

This clone was seen only a few times. The rearrangement links TRBV11-2 to TRBJ1-5; tentative D call: TRBD1 (6 bases). Germline V gene sequence: CDR1 SGHAT, CDR2 FQNNGV. This CDR3 is built from 15 residues. V lost 0 bases, J lost 3 bases, and 9 bases lay in between. The CDR3 sequence: CASSLEGTHNQPQHF. In nucleotides, the CDR3 is TGTGCCAGCAGCTTAGAGGGGACACACAATCAGCCCCAGCATTTT.

This clone was observed a handful of times. The chain combines TRBV5-1 with TRBJ1-1, with D maybe TRBD1 (6 bases). Germline CDR1 and CDR2: SGHRS and YFSETQ. Trimming stripped 0 bases from V and 1 base from J, with 10 bases between. CDR3 length: 15 residues. CDR3 bases: TGCGCCAGCAGCTTGGCCCAGGGGCCGAACACTGAAGCTTTCTTT. Residues: CASSLAQGPNTEAFF.

The chain is built from TRBV7-2 and TRBJ1-1, with TRBD1 matching 9 bases. Trimming cost V 3 bases and J 1 base; bases outside gene matches: 6. This CDR3 is built from 16 residues. CDR1 SGHTA and CDR2 FQGNSA come from the germline V gene. The CDR3 spells CASSFGGTGRNTEAFF. In DNA, the CDR3 is TGTGCCAGCAGCTTTGGCGGGACAGGGCGGAACACTGAAGCTTTCTTT.

This clone has only one observation. This rearrangement joins TRBV5-8 to TRBJ2-5; D might be TRBD2 (6 bases). The CDR3 extends over 13 amino acids. The V gene lost 0 bases and the J gene lost 5 bases, with 8 bases spanning the gap. Germline CDR1 is SGHTS and CDR2 is YDEGEE. The CDR3 region is CASSLGEAETQYF. CDR3 nucleotides: TGTGCCAGCAGCTTGGGGGAGGCGGAGACCCAGTACTTC.

This chain links TRBV30 with TRBJ1-2, with 11 bases fitting TRBD1. Trimming removed 5 bases from V and 5 bases from J; junction bases left unmatched: 7. This CDR3 contains 14 residues. Germline-derived CDR1 and CDR2 are GTSNPN and SVGIG (reference sequence). This CDR3 is CAWQDRGRLYGYTF. CDR3 DNA sequence: TGTGCCTGGCAGGACAGGGGGCGGCTTTATGGCTACACCTTC.

The rearrangement uses TRBV3-1 (or the pseudogene TRBV3-2) and TRBJ2-1; 9 positions match TRBD2. The CDR3 contains 15 residues. Per germline, CDR1 LGHDT and CDR2 YNNKEL (reference sequence). The V and J ends lost 5 bases and 3 bases, in that order; junction bases with no gene match: 5. CDR3 loop: CASSTGLAVYNEQFF. The CDR3, as DNA: TGTGCCAGCAGCACGGGACTAGCCGTCTACAATGAGCAGTTCTTC.

This clone was detected only a few times. This chain joins TRBV2 and TRBJ2-2; 10 nucleotides agree with TRBD2. With 8 bases clipped from V and 7 bases from J, the junction kept 10 bases outside the gene matches. The CDR3 length is 15 residues. Germline V gene lookup returns CDR1 SNHLY and CDR2 FYNNEI. Here the CDR3 reads CASGGERGGSGELFF. CDR3 coding DNA: TGTGCCAGCGGTGGCGAGCGGGGGGGGAGCGGGGAGCTGTTTTTT.